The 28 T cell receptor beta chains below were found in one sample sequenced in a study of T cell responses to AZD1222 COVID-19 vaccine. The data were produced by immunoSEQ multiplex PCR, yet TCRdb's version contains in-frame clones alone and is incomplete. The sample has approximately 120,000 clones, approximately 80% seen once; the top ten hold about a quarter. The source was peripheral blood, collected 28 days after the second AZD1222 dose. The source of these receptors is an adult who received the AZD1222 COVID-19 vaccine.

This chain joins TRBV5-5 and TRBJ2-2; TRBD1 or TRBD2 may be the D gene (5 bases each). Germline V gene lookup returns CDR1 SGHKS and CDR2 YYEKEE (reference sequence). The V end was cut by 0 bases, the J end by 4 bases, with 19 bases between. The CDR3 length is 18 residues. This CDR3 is CASSLVGVRDHSTGELFF. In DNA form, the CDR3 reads TGTGCCAGCAGCTTGGTGGGAGTCAGGGATCATTCCACCGGGGAGCTGTTTTTT.

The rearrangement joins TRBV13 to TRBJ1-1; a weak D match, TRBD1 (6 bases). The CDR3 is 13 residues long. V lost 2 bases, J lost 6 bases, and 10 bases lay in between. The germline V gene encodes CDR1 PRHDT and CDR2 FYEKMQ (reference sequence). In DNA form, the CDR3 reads TGTGCCAGCAGCTTACAGGGGCTCTCTGAAGCTTTCTTT. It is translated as CASSLQGLSEAFF.

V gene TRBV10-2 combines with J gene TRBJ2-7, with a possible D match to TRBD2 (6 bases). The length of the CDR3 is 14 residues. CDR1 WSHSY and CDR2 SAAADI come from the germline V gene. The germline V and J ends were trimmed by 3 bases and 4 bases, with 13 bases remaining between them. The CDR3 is CASSEIGGVYEQYF. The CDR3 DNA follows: TGCGCCAGCAGTGAAATCGGGGGAGTTTACGAGCAGTACTTC.

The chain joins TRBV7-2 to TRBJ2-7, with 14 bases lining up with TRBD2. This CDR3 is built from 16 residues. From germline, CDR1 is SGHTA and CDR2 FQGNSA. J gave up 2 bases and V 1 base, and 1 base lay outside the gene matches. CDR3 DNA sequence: TGTGCCAGCAGCTTAGGACTAGCGGGGGGGGCCTACGAGCAGTACTTC. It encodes CASSLGLAGGAYEQYF.

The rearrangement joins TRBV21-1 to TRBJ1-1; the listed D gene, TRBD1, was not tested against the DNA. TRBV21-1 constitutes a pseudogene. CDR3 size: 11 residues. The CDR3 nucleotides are TGTGCCAGCAGACAGGGGGCTGGAGCTTTCTTT. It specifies CASRQGAGAFF.

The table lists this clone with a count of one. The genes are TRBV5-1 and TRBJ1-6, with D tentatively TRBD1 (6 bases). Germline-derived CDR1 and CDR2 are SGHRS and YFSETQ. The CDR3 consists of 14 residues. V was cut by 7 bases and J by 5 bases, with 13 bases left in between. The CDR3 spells CASGGGGNNSPLHF. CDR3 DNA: TGCGCCAGCGGAGGGGGAGGGAATAATTCACCCCTCCACTTT.

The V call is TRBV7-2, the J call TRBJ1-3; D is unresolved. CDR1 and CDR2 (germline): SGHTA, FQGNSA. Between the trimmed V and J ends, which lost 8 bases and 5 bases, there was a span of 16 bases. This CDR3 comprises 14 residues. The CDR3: CASRSATRRNTIYF. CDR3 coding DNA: TGTGCCAGCCGTTCGGCCACGAGGAGAAACACCATATATTTT.

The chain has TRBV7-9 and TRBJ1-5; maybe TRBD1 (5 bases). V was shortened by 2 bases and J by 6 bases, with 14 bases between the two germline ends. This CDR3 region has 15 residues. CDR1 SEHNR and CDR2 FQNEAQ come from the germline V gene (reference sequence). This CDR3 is CASSLYGAEGQPQHF. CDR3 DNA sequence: TGTGCCAGCAGCTTATATGGGGCCGAGGGTCAGCCCCAGCATTTT.

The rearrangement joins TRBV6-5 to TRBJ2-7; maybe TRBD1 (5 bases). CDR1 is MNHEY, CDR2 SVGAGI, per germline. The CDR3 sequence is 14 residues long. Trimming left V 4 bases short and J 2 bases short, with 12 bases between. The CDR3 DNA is TGTGCCAGCAGTTCGACAGCCTCGACCTACGAGCAGTACTTC. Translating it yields CASSSTASTYEQYF.

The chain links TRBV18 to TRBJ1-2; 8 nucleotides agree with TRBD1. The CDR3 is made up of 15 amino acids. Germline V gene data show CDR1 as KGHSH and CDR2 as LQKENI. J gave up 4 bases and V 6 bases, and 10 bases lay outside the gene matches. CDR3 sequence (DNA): TGTGCCAGCTCTCCATTAAGGACAGGGACCTATGGCTACACCTTC. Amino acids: CASSPLRTGTYGYTF. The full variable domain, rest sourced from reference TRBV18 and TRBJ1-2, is NAGVMQNPRHLVRRRGQEARLRCSPMKGHSHVYWYRQLPEEGLKFMVYLQKENIIDESGMPKERFSAEFPKEGPSILRIQQVVRGDSAAYFCASSPLRTGTYGYTFGSGTRLTVV.

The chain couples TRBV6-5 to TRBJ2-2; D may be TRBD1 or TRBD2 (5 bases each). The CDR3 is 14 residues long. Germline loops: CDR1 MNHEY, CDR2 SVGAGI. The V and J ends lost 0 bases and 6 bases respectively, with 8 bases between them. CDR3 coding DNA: TGTGCCAGCAGTTACTCTAGAGGGGCCGGGGAGCTGTTTTTT. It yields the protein CASSYSRGAGELFF.

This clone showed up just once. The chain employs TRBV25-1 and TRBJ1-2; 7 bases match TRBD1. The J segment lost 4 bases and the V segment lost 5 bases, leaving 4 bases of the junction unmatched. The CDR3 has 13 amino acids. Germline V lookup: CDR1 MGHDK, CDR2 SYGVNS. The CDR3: CASSTRGTYGYTF. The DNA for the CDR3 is TGTGCCAGCAGTACCAGGGGGACCTATGGCTACACCTTC.

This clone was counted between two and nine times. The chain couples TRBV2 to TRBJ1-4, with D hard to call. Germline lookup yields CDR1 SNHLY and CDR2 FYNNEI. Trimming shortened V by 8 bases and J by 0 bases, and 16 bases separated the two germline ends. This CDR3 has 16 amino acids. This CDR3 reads CASVVGQAATNEKLFF. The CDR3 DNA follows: TGTGCCAGCGTGGTTGGGCAGGCTGCAACTAATGAAAAACTGTTTTTT. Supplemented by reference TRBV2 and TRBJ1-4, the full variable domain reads EPEVTQTPSHQVTQMGQEVILRCVPISNHLYFYWYRQILGQKVEFLVSFYNNEISEKSEIFDDQFSVERPDGSNFTLKIRSTKLEDSAMYFCASVVGQAATNEKLFFGSGTQLSVL.

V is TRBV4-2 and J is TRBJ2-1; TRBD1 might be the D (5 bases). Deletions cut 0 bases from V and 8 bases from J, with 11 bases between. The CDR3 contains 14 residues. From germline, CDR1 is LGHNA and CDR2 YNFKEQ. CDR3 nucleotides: TGTGCCAGCAGCCAAGATGGGGCAGAGGATGAGCAGTTCTTC. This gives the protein CASSQDGAEDEQFF.

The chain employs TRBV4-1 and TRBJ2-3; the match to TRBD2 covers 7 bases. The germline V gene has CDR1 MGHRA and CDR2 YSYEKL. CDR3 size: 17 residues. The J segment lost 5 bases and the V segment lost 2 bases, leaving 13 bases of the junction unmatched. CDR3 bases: TGCGCCAGCAGCCAAAGCGGGGTGGGGGAATGGGGAGATACGCAGTATTTT. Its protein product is CASSQSGVGEWGDTQYF.

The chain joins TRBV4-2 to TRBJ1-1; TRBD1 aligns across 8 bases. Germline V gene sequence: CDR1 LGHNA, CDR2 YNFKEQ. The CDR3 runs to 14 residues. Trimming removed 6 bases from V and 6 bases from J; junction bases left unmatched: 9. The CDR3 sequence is CASSLTGERSEAFF. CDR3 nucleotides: TGTGCCAGCAGTCTGACAGGGGAAAGATCTGAAGCTTTCTTT.

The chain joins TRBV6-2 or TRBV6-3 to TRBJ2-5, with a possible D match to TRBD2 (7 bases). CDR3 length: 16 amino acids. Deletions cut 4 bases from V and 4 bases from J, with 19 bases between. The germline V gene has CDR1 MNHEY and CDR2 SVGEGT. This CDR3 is CASSSRRSRGAETQYF. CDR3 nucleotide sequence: TGTGCCAGCAGTTCCAGACGATCCCGGGGGGCAGAGACCCAGTACTTC.

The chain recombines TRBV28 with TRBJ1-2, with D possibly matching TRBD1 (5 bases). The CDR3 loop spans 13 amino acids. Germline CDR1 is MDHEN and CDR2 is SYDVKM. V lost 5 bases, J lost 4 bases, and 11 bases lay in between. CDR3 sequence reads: CASSGGLRYGYTF. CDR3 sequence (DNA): TGTGCCAGCAGTGGGGGGTTGCGCTATGGCTACACCTTC.

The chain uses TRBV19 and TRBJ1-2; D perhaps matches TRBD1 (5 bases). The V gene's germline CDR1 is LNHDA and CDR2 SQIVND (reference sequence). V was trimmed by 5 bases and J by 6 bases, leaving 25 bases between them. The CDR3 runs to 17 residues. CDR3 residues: CASSPGNPGTSRHGYTF. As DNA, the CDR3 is TGTGCCAGTAGTCCGGGAAATCCCGGGACCTCACGCCATGGCTACACCTTC.

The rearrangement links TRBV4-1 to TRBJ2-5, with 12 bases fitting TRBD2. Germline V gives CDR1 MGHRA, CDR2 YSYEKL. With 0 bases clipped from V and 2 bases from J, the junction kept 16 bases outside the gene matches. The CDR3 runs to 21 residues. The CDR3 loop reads CASSQERVGLAGGPYQETQYF. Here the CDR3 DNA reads TGCGCCAGCAGCCAAGAGAGGGTAGGGCTAGCGGGGGGGCCCTATCAAGAGACCCAGTACTTC.

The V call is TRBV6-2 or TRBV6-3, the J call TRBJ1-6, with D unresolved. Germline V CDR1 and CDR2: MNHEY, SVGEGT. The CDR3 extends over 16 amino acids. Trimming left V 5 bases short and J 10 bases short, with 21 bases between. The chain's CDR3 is CASSNLHRGNRSPLHF. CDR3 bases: TGTGCCAGCAGTAACCTCCATCGTGGGAATCGGTCACCCCTCCACTTT.

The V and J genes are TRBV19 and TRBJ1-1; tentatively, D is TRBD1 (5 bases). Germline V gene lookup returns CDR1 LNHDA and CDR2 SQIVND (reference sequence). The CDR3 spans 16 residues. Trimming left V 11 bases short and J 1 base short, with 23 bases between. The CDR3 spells CASLDRYQATNTEAFF. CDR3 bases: TGTGCCTCCTTAGACAGATATCAGGCAACGAACACTGAAGCTTTCTTT.

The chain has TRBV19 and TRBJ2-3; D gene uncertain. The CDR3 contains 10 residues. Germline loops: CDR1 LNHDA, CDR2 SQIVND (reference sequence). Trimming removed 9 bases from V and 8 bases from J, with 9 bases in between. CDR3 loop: CARMPATQYF. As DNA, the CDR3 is TGTGCCAGGATGCCAGCTACGCAGTATTTT.

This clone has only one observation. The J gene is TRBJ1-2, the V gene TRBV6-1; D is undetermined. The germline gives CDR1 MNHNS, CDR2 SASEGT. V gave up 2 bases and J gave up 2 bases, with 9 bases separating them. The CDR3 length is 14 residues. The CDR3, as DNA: TGTGCCAGCAGTGAAATCCGGACCAACTATGGCTACACCTTC. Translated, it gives CASSEIRTNYGYTF.

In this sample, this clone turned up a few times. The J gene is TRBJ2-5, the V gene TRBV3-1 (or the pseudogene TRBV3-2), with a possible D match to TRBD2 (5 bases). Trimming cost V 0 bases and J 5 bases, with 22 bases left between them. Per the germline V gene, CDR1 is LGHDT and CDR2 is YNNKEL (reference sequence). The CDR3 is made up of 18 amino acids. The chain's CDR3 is CASSQDGGFEGSRETQYF. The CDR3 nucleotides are TGTGCCAGCAGCCAAGACGGAGGATTCGAAGGGTCTCGGGAGACCCAGTACTTC.

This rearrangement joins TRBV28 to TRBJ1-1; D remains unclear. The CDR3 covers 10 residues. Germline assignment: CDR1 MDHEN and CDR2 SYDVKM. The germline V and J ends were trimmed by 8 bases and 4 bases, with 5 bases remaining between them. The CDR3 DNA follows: TGTGCCAGCCTCCGCACTGAAGCTTTCTTT. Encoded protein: CASLRTEAFF.

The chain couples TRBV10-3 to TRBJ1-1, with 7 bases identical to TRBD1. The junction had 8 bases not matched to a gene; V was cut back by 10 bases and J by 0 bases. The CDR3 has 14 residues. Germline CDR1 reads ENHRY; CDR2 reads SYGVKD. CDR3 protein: CATRPGGLNTEAFF. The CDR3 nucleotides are TGTGCCACTCGGCCAGGGGGATTGAACACTGAAGCTTTCTTT.

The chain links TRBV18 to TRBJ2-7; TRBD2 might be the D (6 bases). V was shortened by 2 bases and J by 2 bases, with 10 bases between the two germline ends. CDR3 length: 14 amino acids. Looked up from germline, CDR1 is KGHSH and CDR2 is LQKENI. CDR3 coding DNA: TGTGCCAGCTCACCAGCGGGGTTGACCTACGAGCAGTACTTC. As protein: CASSPAGLTYEQYF. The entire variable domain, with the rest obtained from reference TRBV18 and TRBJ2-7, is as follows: NAGVMQNPRHLVRRRGQEARLRCSPMKGHSHVYWYRQLPEEGLKFMVYLQKENIIDESGMPKERFSAEFPKEGPSILRIQQVVRGDSAAYFCASSPAGLTYEQYFGPGTRLTVT.